This T cell receptor beta chain was identified during a study of shared clonotypes between healthy human individuals. Findings and caveats of the study: Approximately 4.9% of naive CD4 clonotypes were shared across several donors.

Per germline, CDR1 MDHEN and CDR2 SYDVKM. V shed 6 bases and J shed 4 bases, with 13 bases lying between them. The CDR3 runs to 14 residues. Note on this clone: What it binds is unknown.

Sequenced by immunoSEQ multiplex PCR; TCRdb stores in-frame clones only, minus some. Among about 2.4 million clones listed, approximately 94% were seen once. The chain uses TRBV28 and TRBJ2-1, with a tentative D call TRBD1 (6 bases). The clonotype comes from a man aged 18 to 35 in good health. Some clones in this sample may be carry-over from other donors' samples. Sequenced sample: naive CD4+ T cells from PBMCs. The sample's subset: CD45RA+ positively selected. DNA of the CDR3: TGTGCCAGCAGAGGACAGTTAGAGTACAATGAGCAGTTCTTC. It yields the protein CASRGQLEYNEQFF.